Listed here is a single T cell receptor beta chain. The data belong to a study of OX40 agonist ivuxolimab in advanced cancers. Data came from immunoSEQ multiplex PCR; TCRdb stores just in-frame clones and leaves some out. This table has tens of thousands of clones, around nine tenths appearing once. The sequence was obtained from an adult with an advanced solid tumor such as melanoma, head and neck, liver or kidney cancer. The sample in question was CD4+ or CD8+ T cells sorted from blood, obtained in a trial of the OX40 agonist ivuxolimab.

CDR3 sequence reads: CASKLAGVNTGELFF. For the CDR3, the DNA is TGCGCCAGCAAATTAGCGGGGGTGAACACCGGGGAGCTGTTTTTT. The gene calls are TRBV10-2 and TRBJ2-2; 9 bases map to TRBD2. Trimming cost V 7 bases and J 1 base; bases outside gene matches: 4. The CDR3 spans 15 residues. CDR1 WSHSY and CDR2 SAAADI come from the germline V gene.